This T cell receptor (beta chain) was sequenced for a study of T cell responses to AZD1222 COVID-19 vaccine. Germline lookup yields CDR1 ENHRY and CDR2 SYGVKD. The CDR3 runs to 16 residues. The V and J ends lost 10 bases and 2 bases, in that order; junction bases with no gene match: 9. Here immunoSEQ multiplex PCR was the method, and the copy in TCRdb shows in-frame clones only, minus some. Of 120,000 or so clones in the sample, roughly 87% were seen once. The TCR was taken from an adult in good health. Material: peripheral blood, obtained on day 0 of AZD1222 vaccination. The J gene is TRBJ2-3, the V gene TRBV10-3; 13 nucleotides align to TRBD2. The CDR3 region is CATLQGLAGPTDTQYF. The DNA for the CDR3 is TGTGCCACCCTGCAGGGACTAGCGGGGCCCACAGATACGCAGTATTTT.